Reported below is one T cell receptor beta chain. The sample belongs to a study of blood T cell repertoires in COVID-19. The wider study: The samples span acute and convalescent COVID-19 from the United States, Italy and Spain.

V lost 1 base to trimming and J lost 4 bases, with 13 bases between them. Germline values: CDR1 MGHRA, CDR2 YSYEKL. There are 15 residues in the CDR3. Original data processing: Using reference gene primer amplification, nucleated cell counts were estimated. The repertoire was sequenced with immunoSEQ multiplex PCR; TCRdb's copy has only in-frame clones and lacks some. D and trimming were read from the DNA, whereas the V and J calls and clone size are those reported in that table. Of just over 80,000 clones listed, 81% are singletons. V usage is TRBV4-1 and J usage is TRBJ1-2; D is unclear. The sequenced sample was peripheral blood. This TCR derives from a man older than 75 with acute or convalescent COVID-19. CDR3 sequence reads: CASSQGGDGLYGYTF. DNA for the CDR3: TGCGCCAGCAGCCAAGGGGGAGACGGGCTCTATGGCTACACCTTC.